This TCR beta chain was obtained from a study of patients and donors after allogeneic stem cell transplantation. CDR1 and CDR2 (germline): SEHNR, FQNEAQ (reference sequence). This CDR3 has 14 amino acids. Trimming cost V 1 base and J 0 bases, with 6 bases left between them. This clonotype was seen many times. TCRdb analysed the RT-PCR reads with MiXCR anew, one entry per CDR3 protein. The top ten hold around 27% of the sample, which has 70,000 or so distinct CDR3 sequences, approximately 25% seen once. The specimen sequenced was blood, either unsorted or a sorted T cell fraction (not recorded which). The TCR sequence derives from a human donor who was either an allogeneic HSCT recipient or a stem cell or donor lymphocyte infusion donor (not recorded which). It is not recorded whose cells these are; they may come from a transplant donor. The V gene is TRBV7-9, the J gene TRBJ1-1; D is ambiguous. This CDR3 is CASSLEHLNTEAFF. The CDR3 region has the DNA TGTGCCAGCAGCTTAGAACACTTGAACACTGAAGCTTTCTTT.